The 9 T cell receptor beta chains below were found in one sample sequenced in a study of CD8 T cells in ankylosing spondylitis. Using its own MiXCR run on the 5' RACE reads, TCRdb lists one record per CDR3 protein. The sample holds 150,000 to 200,000 distinct CDR3 sequences; roughly 31% are singletons and the top ten take about 5.5%. The sequenced sample was synovial fluid, either unsorted or a sorted T cell fraction (not recorded which). These receptors all come from a male donor with ankylosing spondylitis.

This clonotype was counted between two and nine times. V and J are TRBV2 and TRBJ2-1; the D gene is possibly TRBD1 (5 bases). The V gene's germline CDR1 is SNHLY and CDR2 FYNNEI. CDR3 size: 13 residues. Trimming took off 6 bases at V and 4 bases at J, with 10 bases between the two ends. The CDR3 nucleotides read TGTGCCAGCAGGTGGGGCCAGTACAATGAGCAGTTCTTC. Translated, it gives CASRWGQYNEQFF.

This clonotype was detected a few times. The V gene is TRBV28, the J gene TRBJ2-7, with D perhaps given as TRBD1 or TRBD2 (5 bases each). CDR3 length: 15 amino acids. Germline CDR1 is MDHEN and CDR2 is SYDVKM. Trimming removed 2 bases at V and 2 bases at J, with 13 bases between. CDR3 coding DNA: TGTGCCAGCAGTTTAGACCCACGGGGCGCCTACGAGCAGTACTTC. Translated, it gives CASSLDPRGAYEQYF.

The genes are TRBV7-6 and TRBJ2-1; unclear D gene. The CDR3 covers 14 residues. Germline-derived CDR1 and CDR2 are SGHVS and FNYEAQ. With 5 bases removed from V and 9 bases from J, the gap between germline ends came to 17 bases. CDR3 in DNA: TGTGCCAGCAGCCCCCAGTCCGGTTCACTTGAGCAGTTCTTC. Its protein product is CASSPQSGSLEQFF.

The chain recombines TRBV12-3 or TRBV12-4 with TRBJ2-1; 12 bases are shared with TRBD2. With 6 bases clipped from V and 0 bases from J, the junction kept 12 bases outside the gene matches. The CDR3 length is 19 residues. CDR3 in amino acids: CASRPLAGGAYSSYNEQFF. The CDR3, as DNA: TGTGCCAGCAGACCGCTAGCGGGGGGGGCTTATAGCTCCTACAATGAGCAGTTCTTC.

V gene TRBV7-9 combines with J gene TRBJ2-7; 8 bases align to TRBD1. The CDR3 is 16 amino acids. J lost 2 bases, V lost 5 bases, and 11 bases had no gene match. CDR1 SEHNR and CDR2 FQNEAQ come from the germline V gene (reference sequence). CDR3 protein: CASSIYRTQGAYEQYF. The CDR3 DNA sequence: TGTGCCAGCAGCATCTATCGAACACAGGGGGCCTACGAGCAGTACTTC.

The V and J genes are TRBV9 and TRBJ1-2; 7 bases are shared with TRBD1. The CDR3 contains 14 residues. Germline lookup yields CDR1 SGDLS and CDR2 YYNGEE. The V and J ends lost 3 bases and 4 bases, in that order; junction bases with no gene match: 6. The CDR3 region is CASSATGLGYGYTF. The CDR3 DNA follows: TGTGCCAGCAGCGCGACAGGGCTGGGCTATGGCTACACCTTC.

V gene TRBV12-3 or TRBV12-4 combines with J gene TRBJ2-3, with 8 bases lining up with TRBD1. The V segment lost 6 bases and the J segment 2 bases; nucleotides outside the gene matches: 7. The CDR3 length is 15 residues. CDR3 sequence (DNA): TGTGCCAGCAGCCCGGACAGGGCACACACAGATACGCAGTATTTT. Its translation: CASSPDRAHTDTQYF.

This clonotype came up a few times. V usage is TRBV7-8 and J usage is TRBJ2-7; the match to TRBD2 covers 7 bases. The length of the CDR3 is 14 residues. The V gene's germline CDR1 is SGHVS and CDR2 FQNEAQ. Unmatched junction bases numbered 8, after V lost 5 bases and J lost 4 bases. CDR3 amino acids: CASSRNGEGYEQYF. The CDR3 region has the DNA TGTGCCAGCAGCCGAAACGGGGAGGGTTACGAGCAGTACTTC.

The chain employs TRBV29-1 and TRBJ1-1; TRBD1 matches 8 bases. CDR3 length: 14 amino acids. The V and J ends lost 2 bases and 1 base, in that order; junction bases with no gene match: 3. Germline V gene sequence: CDR1 SQVTM, CDR2 ANQGSEA. The CDR3 bases are TGCAGCGTTGAATGGGACAGGCCGAACACTGAAGCTTTCTTT. Translation gives CSVEWDRPNTEAFF.